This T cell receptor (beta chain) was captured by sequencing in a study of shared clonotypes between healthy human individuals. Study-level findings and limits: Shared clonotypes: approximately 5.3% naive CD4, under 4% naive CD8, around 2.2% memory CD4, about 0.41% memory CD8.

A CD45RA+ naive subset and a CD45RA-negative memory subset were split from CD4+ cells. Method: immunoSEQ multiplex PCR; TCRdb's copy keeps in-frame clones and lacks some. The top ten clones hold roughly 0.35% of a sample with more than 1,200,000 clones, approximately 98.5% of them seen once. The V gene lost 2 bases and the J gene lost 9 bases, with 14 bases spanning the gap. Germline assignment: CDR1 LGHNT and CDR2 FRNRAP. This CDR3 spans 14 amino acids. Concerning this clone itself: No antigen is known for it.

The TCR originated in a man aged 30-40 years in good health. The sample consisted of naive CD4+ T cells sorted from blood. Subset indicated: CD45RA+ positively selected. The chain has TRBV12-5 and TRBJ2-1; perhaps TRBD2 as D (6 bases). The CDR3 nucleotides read TGTGCTAGTGGTTTGTTCGGTGCGGGGAGTGAGCAGTTCTTC. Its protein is CASGLFGAGSEQFF.